A single sample is the source of the 5 T cell receptor beta chains below, sequenced in a study of spatial heterogeneity in lung cancer (dated by TCRdb to between 2018 and 2020). General conclusions and limits of the study: The tumor nonsynonymous mutation count correlated with the number of expanded intratumoral alpha and beta TCRs.

These receptors lack a known antigen. The sample's time point label, decoded: sample taken at primary tumor resection. The method was 5' RACE. The instrument was a NextSeq 500. TCRdb reanalyzed the raw reads on its own, using fastp at Q25 for trimming and MiXCR for clone calling, and kept in-frame beta chains. Each entry merges the rows of one CDR3 protein and shows their most common DNA and genes. This sample gives 350 to 500 distinct CDR3 sequences in total; roughly 25% of them show up just once. The biggest ten clones account for 29% of the sample. Sequenced material: lung tumor tissue, taken at surgery. The receptors were sampled from a female donor with early-stage non-small cell lung cancer.

Turning to this clonotype: The library was designed around alpha chains, so this beta chain is a stray read whose abundance carries little weight. V gene TRBV15 combines with J gene TRBJ2-1; TRBD1 agrees at 7 bases. V shed 2 bases and J 8 bases; nucleotides not matched to a gene: 6. Germline CDR1 LNHNV, CDR2 YYDKDF (reference sequence). This CDR3 comprises 14 residues. The CDR3 DNA sequence: TGTGCCACCAGCAGACCTGGACAGGTCCATGAGCAGTTCTTC. This codes for CATSRPGQVHEQFF. Looking up the rest from reference TRBV15 and TRBJ2-1 gives the full variable domain: DAMVIQNPRYQVTQFGKPVTLSCSQTLNHNVMYWYQQKSSQAPKLLFHYYDKDFNNEADTPDNFQSRRPNTSFCFLDIRSPGLGDTAMYLCATSRPGQVHEQFFGPGTRLTVL.

This clonotype was observed a few times. Found in a library prepared for alpha chains, this beta chain is an off-target read, and its abundance has little meaning. The chain uses TRBV7-8 and TRBJ2-7; 8 nucleotides match TRBD2. With V trimmed by 1 base and J by 3 bases, 2 bases remained unmatched. There are 14 residues in the CDR3. The germline CDR1 and CDR2 sequences are SGHVS and FQNEAQ. CDR3 DNA sequence: TGTGCCAGCAGCTTAGAGGGACTAGTCTACGAGCAGTACTTC. Protein: CASSLEGLVYEQYF.

This clonotype is labeled as large. This beta chain represents an off-target read in a library built for alpha chains; its size is of limited meaning. This sequence joins TRBV20-1 and TRBJ2-5; tentatively, D is TRBD1 (5 bases). This CDR3 comprises 14 residues. Germline CDR1 DFQATT, CDR2 SNEGSKA (reference sequence). V lost 6 bases, J lost 0 bases, and 14 bases lay in between. In DNA form, the CDR3 reads TGCAGTGCCAAAACCAGGGCCGACCAAGAGACCCAGTACTTC. Translated: CSAKTRADQETQYF.

This clonotype was detected only a few times. As an off-target read in a library built for alpha chains, this beta chain has a frequency of little significance. This chain uses TRBV6-6 with TRBJ2-1; D possibly corresponds to TRBD1 (6 bases). The CDR3 runs 14 residues. Trimming removed 5 bases at V and 9 bases at J, with 17 bases between. Germline loops: CDR1 MNHNY, CDR2 SVGAGI (reference sequence). As DNA, the CDR3 is TGTGCCAGCAGTCCACAGGGCTTGAATGCTGAGCAGTTCTTC. Translation: CASSPQGLNAEQFF.

This clonotype qualifies as large (0.1 to 1%). Within a library made for alpha chains, this beta chain is off target, and its count is uninformative. The chain is built from TRBV20-1 and TRBJ2-5, with D uncertain. Trimming took 6 bases from V and 1 from J, leaving 15 bases between them. The length of the CDR3 is 14 residues. Germline assignment: CDR1 DFQATT and CDR2 SNEGSKA (reference sequence). The CDR3 coding sequence is TGCAGTGCCCCCTCGGGCGCCCGCCAAGAGACCCAGTACTTC. Protein product: CSAPSGARQETQYF.